Below, 14 T cell receptor beta chains from the same sample are listed, as sequenced in a study of blood T cell repertoires in COVID-19. Method: immunoSEQ multiplex PCR; TCRdb's copy keeps in-frame clones and lacks some. The sample records roughly 230,000 clones, about 83% being singletons. Sequenced material: peripheral blood. The receptors were gathered from a man between 45 and 60 years old with acute or convalescent COVID-19.

The rearrangement links TRBV6-5 to TRBJ2-2; a possible D gene is TRBD1 (6 bases). This CDR3 is 14 amino acids long. The germline V gene has CDR1 MNHEY and CDR2 SVGAGI. The V end was cut by 6 bases, the J end by 1 base, with 9 bases between. The CDR3 protein is CASRMTGNTGELFF. As DNA, the CDR3 is TGTGCCAGCAGGATGACAGGGAACACCGGGGAGCTGTTTTTT.

On this clone itself: Other DNA sequences in the same sample also yield this CDR3. The J gene is TRBJ2-7, the V gene TRBV10-3; D is possibly TRBD1 (5 bases). V shed 3 bases and J shed 2 bases, with 5 bases lying between them. CDR1 and CDR2 (germline): ENHRY, SYGVKD. The CDR3 sequence is 12 residues long. CDR3 nucleotide sequence: TGTGCCATCAGTGACAGGGCCTACGAGCAGTACTTC. Encoded protein: CAISDRAYEQYF.

The V and J genes are TRBV11-1 and TRBJ1-2; the D gene is possibly TRBD1 (5 bases). Germline V gene sequence: CDR1 SGHAT, CDR2 FQDESV (reference sequence). The CDR3 extends over 14 amino acids. V lost 2 bases to trimming and J lost 4 bases, with 11 bases between them. The CDR3 loop reads CASSLSDSTYGYTF. The CDR3 DNA reads as TGTGCCAGCAGCTTATCAGACAGTACCTATGGCTACACCTTC.

V and J are TRBV19 and TRBJ1-5; no definite D call. The CDR3 extends over 15 amino acids. Germline V CDR1 and CDR2: LNHDA, SQIVND (reference sequence). Trimming left V 7 bases short and J 0 bases short, with 13 bases between. The CDR3 sequence is CASMWQAYSNQPQHF. The CDR3 DNA reads as TGTGCCAGTATGTGGCAGGCCTATAGCAATCAGCCCCAGCATTTT.

This chain connects TRBV30 to TRBJ1-2; the match to TRBD1 covers 7 bases. J was trimmed by 0 bases and V by 2 bases; bases with no gene match: 3. The length of the CDR3 is 14 residues. Germline CDR1 and CDR2: GTSNPN and SVGIG (reference sequence). CDR3 sequence reads: CAWSRGTANYGYTF. In nucleotides, the CDR3 is TGTGCCTGGAGTAGAGGGACAGCTAACTATGGCTACACCTTC. The full variable domain, completed using reference TRBV30 and TRBJ1-2, is SQTIHQWPATLVQPVGSPLSLECTVEGTSNPNLYWYRQAAGRGLQLLFYSVGIGQISSEVPQNLSASRPQDRQFILSSKKLLLSDSGFYLCAWSRGTANYGYTFGSGTRLTVV.

V usage is TRBV6-5 and J usage is TRBJ1-6; tentatively, D is TRBD1 (6 bases). Germline CDR1 MNHEY, CDR2 SVGAGI. The CDR3 runs 12 residues. Trimming removed 4 bases from V and 11 bases from J, with 9 bases in between. As DNA, the CDR3 is TGTGCCAGCAGTTGGGAGGGGGCACCCCTCCACTTT. Encoded protein: CASSWEGAPLHF.

This clone was seen more than once but under ten times. This chain uses TRBV4-1 with TRBJ1-2; 8 bases line up with TRBD1. V trimming: 4 bases; J trimming: 6 bases; junction bases outside the gene matches: 7. Germline V CDR1 and CDR2: MGHRA, YSYEKL. The CDR3 is made up of 14 amino acids. DNA of the CDR3: TGCGCCAGCAGCCTCCTGACAGGGGATGATGGCTACACCTTC. This encodes CASSLLTGDDGYTF.

This chain links TRBV11-2 with TRBJ2-1, with 11 bases fitting TRBD2. The CDR3 is 16 amino acids. Germline trimming cut 4 bases from V and 4 bases from J; bases unmatched to any gene: 6. Per the germline V gene, CDR1 is SGHAT and CDR2 is FQNNGV. DNA of the CDR3: TGTGCCAGCAGCTCCCGACTAGCGGGGCCTTACAATGAGCAGTTCTTC. Its translation: CASSSRLAGPYNEQFF.

This clone occurred once. This rearrangement joins TRBV6-5 to TRBJ1-5, with 9 bases fitting TRBD1. The CDR3 runs to 14 residues. Germline lookup yields CDR1 MNHEY and CDR2 SVGAGI. V lost 6 bases to trimming and J lost 6 bases; unmatched junction nucleotides: 6. The CDR3 spells CASRRTGVGQPQHF. The CDR3 DNA sequence: TGTGCCAGCAGGAGGACAGGGGTCGGTCAGCCCCAGCATTTT.

The chain is built from TRBV18 and TRBJ2-5, with D possibly being TRBD2 (6 bases). Trimming removed 3 bases at V and 5 bases at J, with 10 bases between. Germline V gene sequence: CDR1 KGHSH, CDR2 LQKENI. The CDR3 extends over 13 amino acids. Here the CDR3 DNA reads TGTGCCAGCTCACCGGAGGGACGGGAGACCCAGTACTTC. Its translation: CASSPEGRETQYF.

The chain uses TRBV4-1 and TRBJ2-7, with D maybe TRBD2 (5 bases). The germline CDR1 and CDR2 sequences are MGHRA and YSYEKL. This CDR3 has 15 amino acids. The ends were cut back, 2 bases at V and 2 bases at J, with 13 bases in the middle. In DNA, the CDR3 is TGCGCCAGCAGCCAATTTGGGGAGAGGGCCTACGAGCAGTACTTC. This sequence encodes CASSQFGERAYEQYF.

The chain joins TRBV30 to TRBJ2-7; D might be TRBD2 (7 bases). The CDR3 consists of 16 residues. CDR1 is GTSNPN and CDR2 is SVGIG in the germline V gene (reference sequence). Trimming took off 3 bases at V and 3 bases at J, with 21 bases between the two ends. In DNA form, the CDR3 reads TGTGCCTGGAGCCAACCAGGGGAGGGCTCGGGCTACGAGCAGTACTTC. Amino acid sequence: CAWSQPGEGSGYEQYF. Based on the CDR3 plus reference TRBV30 and TRBJ2-7, the full variable domain is SQTIHQWPATLVQPVGSPLSLECTVEGTSNPNLYWYRQAAGRGLQLLFYSVGIGQISSEVPQNLSASRPQDRQFILSSKKLLLSDSGFYLCAWSQPGEGSGYEQYFGPGTRLTVT.

The table lists this clone with a few counts. This chain joins TRBV5-1 and TRBJ1-1; TRBD1 matches 9 bases. V was clipped by 1 base and J by 8 bases; unmatched bases: 6. CDR1 and CDR2 (germline): SGHRS, YFSETQ. There are 14 residues in the CDR3. The CDR3 DNA reads TGCGCCAGCAGCTTGTCCGGGACAGGGCGAGAAGCTTTCTTT. Its translation is CASSLSGTGREAFF.

This chain uses TRBV4-1 with TRBJ2-3, with D tentatively TRBD2 (6 bases). From germline, CDR1 is MGHRA and CDR2 YSYEKL. The germline V and J ends were trimmed by 0 bases and 0 bases, with 22 bases remaining between them. CDR3 length equals 20 residues. CDR3 sequence (DNA): TGCGCCAGCAGCCAAGATGATTTGGCAGGAGGGTGGTCTAGCACAGATACGCAGTATTTT. This encodes CASSQDDLAGGWSSTDTQYF.